The clone carrying this T cell receptor beta chain has just a few counts. No antigen is known for it. Deletions cut 4 bases from V and 7 bases from J, with 11 bases between. CDR3 length: 13 residues. The germline gives CDR1 LGHDT, CDR2 YNNKEL (reference sequence). TCRdb ran MiXCR on the 5' RACE reads and lists one entry per CDR3 protein. The repertoire holds roughly 110,000 distinct CDR3 sequences, with around 12% as singletons. The sample belongs to a study of T-cell memory formation after mild COVID-19. Study observations and caveats: Detection of some responders pre-infection suggested pre-existing cross-reactive memory T cells participated.

The chain combines TRBV3-1 with TRBJ2-1; weak D call: TRBD1 (6 bases). The TCR comes from an adult woman who had mild COVID-19 (a few samples of this study predate the infection). Cell type and time point are not known. The sequencing sample was made of PBMCs or a T cell subset sorted from them (not recorded which). CDR3 amino acids: CASSPEGENEQFF. The DNA for the CDR3 is TGTGCCAGCAGCCCAGAGGGGGAGAATGAGCAGTTCTTC.